Presented here are 11 T cell receptor beta chains from one specimen sequenced in a study of blood T cell repertoires in COVID-19. The assay was immunoSEQ multiplex PCR, and TCRdb's table has in-frame clones only and misses some. The table records a few hundred thousand clones, nearly 90% of them present only once. Sequencing was performed on PBMCs or T cells enriched from blood (not recorded which). These receptors were taken from a woman aged 18 to 35 with acute COVID-19.

The chain uses TRBV19 and TRBJ2-2; the D gene is possibly TRBD1 (6 bases). Germline V CDR1 and CDR2: LNHDA, SQIVND (reference sequence). This CDR3 contains 14 residues. The V gene lost 3 bases and the J gene lost 6 bases, with 11 bases spanning the gap. The CDR3 sequence is CASSMAGEPGELFF. In DNA form, the CDR3 reads TGTGCCAGTAGTATGGCAGGGGAGCCCGGGGAGCTGTTTTTT.

The chain recombines TRBV11-2 with TRBJ2-2; 8 positions match TRBD2. With V trimmed by 5 bases and J by 3 bases, 8 bases remained unmatched. CDR3 length: 16 amino acids. In germline, CDR1 is SGHAT, CDR2 FQNNGV. CDR3 coding DNA: TGTGCCAGCAGCCTTAATCGGGGGGGGTACACCGGGGAGCTGTTTTTT. Translating gives CASSLNRGGYTGELFF.

As concerns this clone: One junction end disagrees with the germline gene, perhaps due to a read error. The chain carries TRBV2 and TRBJ1-1; D is unclear. The CDR3 totals 12 residues. Germline V lookup: CDR1 SNHLY, CDR2 FYNNEI. As DNA, the CDR3 is TGTGCCAGCAGGGAAGTGGGCCCGGAAGCTTTCTTT. Its translation: CASREVGPEAFF.

The genes are TRBV25-1 and TRBJ1-5, with TRBD1 matching over 9 bases. The V gene's germline CDR1 is MGHDK and CDR2 SYGVNS. Trimming removed 3 bases from V and 4 bases from J; junction bases left unmatched: 4. This CDR3 contains 15 residues. Written as DNA, the CDR3 is TGTGCCAGCAGTGATGTGGGACAGGGTAATCAGCCCCAGCATTTT. Residues: CASSDVGQGNQPQHF.

CDR3 sequence: CASSQFAGPTLQYF. CDR3 in DNA: TGTGCCAGCAGCCAGTTCGCGGGCCCAACGCTCCAGTACTTC. The chain links TRBV14 to TRBJ2-7; D might be TRBD2 (5 bases). The length of the CDR3 is 14 residues. Per the germline V gene, CDR1 is SGHDN and CDR2 is FVKESK. V lost 3 bases and J lost 10, with 19 bases in between.

This clone was counted between two and nine times. The chain links TRBV11-2 to TRBJ2-2; no reliable D call. Trimming took off 3 bases at V and 8 bases at J, with 4 bases between the two ends. The CDR3 is 11 residues long. Germline lookup yields CDR1 SGHAT and CDR2 FQNNGV. The CDR3, as DNA: TGTGCCAGCAGCTTCACTGGGGAGCTGTTTTTT. Amino acid sequence: CASSFTGELFF.

The sample holds one count of this clone. This chain connects TRBV6-4 to TRBJ2-2, with a tentative D call TRBD2 (5 bases). CDR3 length: 15 amino acids. CDR1 is MRHNA, CDR2 SNTAGT, per germline. V lost 3 bases, J lost 5 bases, and 13 bases lay in between. CDR3 protein: CASSERADQTGELFF. Written as DNA, the CDR3 is TGTGCCAGCAGTGAGAGAGCGGACCAAACCGGGGAGCTGTTTTTT.

The chain recombines TRBV7-2 with TRBJ2-1; possible D gene TRBD1, 6 bases. Deletions cut 8 bases from V and 6 bases from J, with 17 bases between. Germline loops: CDR1 SGHTA, CDR2 FQGNSA. The CDR3 extends over 14 amino acids. The DNA of the CDR3 is TGTGCCAGCTGTCCGGGCCAGGGGACCAATGAGCAGTTCTTC. This sequence encodes CASCPGQGTNEQFF.

Concerning this clone: The same CDR3 arises from other DNA sequences in this sample as well. In nucleotides, the CDR3 is TGTGCCAGCAGTTTGGGGGGGTCCTATGGCTACACCTTC. It is translated as CASSLGGSYGYTF. V usage is TRBV27 and J usage is TRBJ1-2, with D tentatively TRBD1 (5 bases). V was trimmed by 3 bases and J by 4 bases, leaving 9 bases between them. The CDR3 has 13 residues. The germline V gene encodes CDR1 MNHEY and CDR2 SMNVEV (reference sequence).

This clone was observed a handful of times. The V and J genes are TRBV28 and TRBJ2-7, with a tentative D call TRBD1 (6 bases). Germline assignment: CDR1 MDHEN and CDR2 SYDVKM. V gave up 2 bases and J gave up 3 bases, with 8 bases separating them. The CDR3 sequence is 13 residues long. In DNA, the CDR3 is TGTGCCAGCAGTTTAGCAGGGGTCTACGAGCAGTACTTC. Translated: CASSLAGVYEQYF.

The V gene is TRBV4-2, the J gene TRBJ2-2; D is unclear. Germline V lookup: CDR1 LGHNA, CDR2 YNFKEQ. The CDR3 covers 17 residues. V was shortened by 4 bases and J by 5 bases, with 20 bases between the two germline ends. This CDR3 reads CASSPQGVAVETGELFF. In nucleotides, the CDR3 is TGTGCCAGCAGCCCCCAAGGCGTAGCCGTAGAGACCGGGGAGCTGTTTTTT.